This TCR beta chain derives from a study of T-cell reconstitution after alpha-beta-depleted transplantation in children. The sample holds a few counts of this clonotype. What it recognizes is unknown. The TCRbeta library incorporated unique molecular identifiers. TCRdb re-derived calls from the PCR reads in MiXCR, one entry per CDR3 protein. This sample yields fewer than 150,000 distinct CDR3 sequences, of which about 9.9% are seen a single time; less than 25% belongs to the top ten. Germline CDR1 is MNHNY and CDR2 is SVGAGI (reference sequence). CDR3 length equals 13 residues. Findings and caveats of the study: Some patients showed high day-60 TCRbeta diversity, which derived from surviving recipient T cells and thymic progenitors. At around two months after transplant, the alpha-beta T cells were reportedly derived from several hundred expanded clones that came from non-depleted graft cells. Fresh T-cell production supplied most of the T-cell counts and diversity seen one year after transplant.

Specimen: PBMCs, mostly from graft donor cells, collected 180 days after TCRalphabeta/CD19-depleted stem cell transplant. This sequence was found in a girl younger than two who had a stem cell transplant for combined immunodeficiency, so the T cells may come from the graft donor. The V and J genes are TRBV6-6 and TRBJ2-1; 8 bases map to TRBD2. The CDR3 is CAAGGGSYNEQFF. The CDR3 bases are TGTGCAGCCGGGGGGGGCTCCTACAATGAGCAGTTCTTC.